This T cell receptor beta chain was found in a study of shared clonotypes between healthy human individuals. General study findings and limits: What limited the represented genetic and exposure-history diversity was the small number of donors.

Donors included only healthy HIV-negative adults lacking recent acute infections or vaccinations. The study drew all its donors from Caucasian adults living in Nashville, Tennessee. This CDR3 is 15 amino acids long. In germline, CDR1 is MGHRA, CDR2 YSYEKL. The junction had 11 bases not matched to a gene; V was cut back by 8 bases and J by 5 bases. This clone was seen only a few times. Antigen unknown. Among the unsorted PBMC samples, replicate PCRs used about 280 ng DNA, 30,000 to 35,000 T cell genomes. The data were produced by immunoSEQ multiplex PCR, yet TCRdb's version contains in-frame clones alone and is incomplete. The data hold about 510,000 clones, with 79% observed a single time.

The chain is built from TRBV4-1 and TRBJ2-3; TRBD2 aligns across 9 bases. The material sequenced was PBMCs. The TCR sequence derives from a woman aged 40 to 50 in good health. Some clones in this sample may be carry-over from other donors' samples. CDR3 bases: TGCGCCAGCTCAGGCGGGAGGGCCCCCGGAGATACGCAGTATTTT. This sequence encodes CASSGGRAPGDTQYF.